One and the same sample provided the 10 T cell receptor beta chains below, sequenced in a study of regulatory T cells in long-lasting Graves disease. Library construction for TCR beta used iRepertoire HTBI primers and Arm-PCR of CDR3 regions. TCRdb independently ran MiXCR on the multiplex PCR reads; one entry per CDR3 protein. Of 350,000 to 500,000 distinct CDR3 sequences in the sample, 15% to 20% were seen once. Described time point: newly diagnosed GD, antithyroid drugs for less than 3 months. The TCR library was made from RNA extracted from PBMCs. The sample also formed part of further work on T cells in Graves' hyperthyroidism and ophthalmopathy.

Sample: peripheral blood mononuclear cells (PBMCs), taken at new diagnosis, from a patient treated with antithyroid drugs. Receptors originate from a young woman with Graves disease.

This clonotype was counted only a few times. The V call is TRBV20-1, the J call TRBJ1-4; no clear D. Germline V gives CDR1 DFQATT, CDR2 SNEGSKA (reference sequence). The V end was cut by 5 bases, the J end by 7 bases, with 11 bases between. The CDR3 spans 12 residues. CDR3: CSAGRAAEKLFF. DNA for the CDR3: TGCAGTGCTGGCCGGGCAGCTGAAAAACTGTTTTTT.

The V call is TRBV2, the J call TRBJ2-2; the match to TRBD2 covers 10 bases. Trimming cost V 6 bases and J 3 bases; bases outside gene matches: 7. There are 16 residues in the CDR3. From germline, CDR1 is SNHLY and CDR2 FYNNEI. The CDR3 DNA reads TGTGCCAGCAGACCCGGGACTAGCGCGTACACCGGGGAGCTGTTTTTT. It specifies CASRPGTSAYTGELFF.

This clonotype occurred many times. At one end, the junction sequence differs from germline, possibly due to a read error. This rearrangement joins TRBV4-3 to TRBJ2-3; either TRBD1 or TRBD2 may fit D (5 bases each). The germline CDR1 and CDR2 sequences are LGHNA and YSLEER. The CDR3 has 11 residues. DNA for the CDR3: TGCGCCAGCATCCAAATACCCCGGGACCGCTTT. Residues: CASIQIPRDRF.

The V and J genes are TRBV6-1 and TRBJ2-5, with D possibly being TRBD1 (6 bases). Germline loops: CDR1 MNHNS, CDR2 SASEGT. V was shortened by 4 bases and J by 5 bases, with 11 bases between the two germline ends. CDR3 size: 13 residues. The CDR3 coding sequence is TGTGCCAGCAGTGGGGGGCGTGGGGAGACCCAGTACTTC. This gives the protein CASSGGRGETQYF.

Points on this clonotype: Given a much more abundant clone one base away, this may be a read error. The chain links TRBV20-1 to TRBJ2-7; 7 positions match TRBD2. The germline V gene encodes CDR1 DFQATT and CDR2 SNEGSKA (reference sequence). There are 16 residues in the CDR3. The V and J ends lost 4 bases and 5 bases, in that order; junction bases with no gene match: 17. The CDR3 region is CSATPIAGGNTHEQYF. The CDR3 bases are TGCAGTGCTACTCCCATAGCGGGCGGTAACACCCACGAGCAGTACTTC.

This clonotype was counted many times. V and J are TRBV5-1 and TRBJ1-2, with D hard to call. The CDR3 has 14 amino acids. Trimming took off 5 bases at V and 6 bases at J, with 17 bases between the two ends. Germline V gene sequence: CDR1 SGHRS, CDR2 YFSETQ. The CDR3, as DNA: TGCGCCAGCAGGTTTAGGGAAAACGGGGATGGCTACACCTTC. Encoded protein: CASRFRENGDGYTF.

J is TRBJ2-3 and V is TRBV4-1, with 10 bases lining up with TRBD2. In germline, CDR1 is MGHRA, CDR2 YSYEKL. V was pared by 2 bases and J by 0 bases, with 5 bases of the junction left unmatched. The CDR3 loop spans 17 amino acids. The CDR3 nucleotides are TGCGCCAGCAGCCAAAGTGGAGCGGGAGGGAGCACAGATACGCAGTATTTT. Translation gives CASSQSGAGGSTDTQYF.

There are many counts of this clonotype. The chain is built from TRBV11-2 and TRBJ2-7; 8 nucleotides match TRBD2. V dropped 1 base and J dropped 0; count of bases not matched to a gene: 2. Germline CDR1 and CDR2: SGHAT and FQNNGV. This CDR3 region has 15 residues. CDR3: CASSLASGPSYEQYF. CDR3 sequence (DNA): TGTGCCAGCAGCTTAGCTAGCGGGCCCTCCTACGAGCAGTACTTC.

This sequence joins TRBV3-1 and TRBJ2-4; 9 bases line up with TRBD1. Per germline, CDR1 LGHDT and CDR2 YNNKEL (reference sequence). The CDR3 length is 14 residues. J gave up 6 bases and V 4 bases, and 4 bases lay outside the gene matches. The CDR3: CASSRQGVGNIQYF. The CDR3, as DNA: TGTGCCAGCAGCCGACAGGGGGTCGGAAACATTCAGTACTTC.

This chain joins TRBV5-1 and TRBJ2-5; 14 bases are a match to TRBD2. The V and J ends lost 4 bases and 7 bases, in that order; junction bases with no gene match: 9. CDR1 and CDR2 (germline): SGHRS, YFSETQ. This CDR3 has 16 amino acids. For the CDR3, the DNA is TGCGCCAGCAGCCCCGGGACTAGCGGGGGACCGGGGACCCAGTACTTC. This gives the protein CASSPGTSGGPGTQYF.